The 27 T cell receptor beta chains below come from one sample, sequenced in a study of Graves' ophthalmopathy and Graves' hyperthyroidism. RNA transcripts yielded amplified TCR beta CDR3 regions. RT-PCR with HTBI primers came first, then second-round multiplex PCR. MiXCR was run by TCRdb on the multiplex PCR reads, yielding one entry per CDR3 protein. The table records under 350,000 distinct CDR3 sequences, roughly 16% of them present only once. Material for sequencing was peripheral blood. These receptors were collected from an adult man with Graves' ophthalmopathy.

This clonotype has a count of ten or more. The germline gene is not matched at one end of the junction; a read error may be the cause. The chain combines TRBV7-7 with TRBJ2-2; 7 bases align to TRBD2. CDR1 is SSHAT, CDR2 FNYEAQ, per germline (reference sequence). This CDR3 has 17 residues. The CDR3 loop reads CASSFSGGSPNTGELFF. The CDR3 nucleotides are TGTGCTAGCAGCTTTAGCGGCGGGAGTCCGAACACCGGGGAGCTGTTTTTT.

This clonotype was detected only a few times. The J gene is TRBJ2-7, the V gene TRBV3-1, with D perhaps being TRBD1 or TRBD2 (5 bases each). CDR1 is LGHDT, CDR2 YNNKEL, per germline (reference sequence). CDR3 length: 13 amino acids. Trimming removed 3 bases from V and 2 bases from J, with 8 bases in between. Here the CDR3 reads CASSHREPYEQYF. DNA for the CDR3: TGTGCCAGCAGCCACAGGGAGCCCTACGAGCAGTACTTC.

To note about this clonotype: Lacking the conserved final phenylalanine or tryptophan, this CDR3 likely reflects a read error. The DNA is left out, because the CDR3 cannot be placed on it with certainty; the CDR3 is given as TCRdb lists it. This chain links TRBV7-8 with TRBJ2-2; TRBD1 reflects the table's D call only, with no check against the DNA. Counting both end residues, the CDR3 totals 16 amino acids. Germline CDR1 reads SGHVS; CDR2 reads FQNEAQ. The CDR3 sequence: CASSFAGTGITGELGG.

This clonotype was counted at least ten times. The chain employs TRBV10-3 and TRBJ1-5; no definite D call. The CDR3 has 13 amino acids. Trimming shortened V by 11 bases and J by 4 bases, and 15 bases separated the two germline ends. Germline-derived CDR1 and CDR2 are ENHRY and SYGVKD. The CDR3 here is CAGRAGPNQPQHF. DNA of the CDR3: TGTGCCGGCCGAGCAGGACCGAATCAGCCCCAGCATTTT.

The table lists this clonotype with many counts. This chain connects TRBV12-3 or TRBV12-4 to TRBJ2-5, with D unclear. V was pared by 3 bases and J by 5 bases, with 4 bases between. The CDR3 extends over 11 amino acids. CDR3 region: CASSFIETQYF. The CDR3 bases are TGTGCCAGCAGTTTCATTGAGACCCAGTACTTC.

The CDR3 sequence is CASSEWGRGNTIYF. The DNA for the CDR3 is TGTGCCAGCAGTGAATGGGGCCGCGGAAACACCATATATTTT. The rearrangement joins TRBV2 to TRBJ1-3, with D perhaps TRBD1 (5 bases). CDR3 size: 14 residues. Germline CDR1 reads SNHLY; CDR2 reads FYNNEI. Trimming pared 2 bases from V and 4 bases from J, leaving 9 bases between.

This clonotype was seen ten or more times. V usage is TRBV5-6 and J usage is TRBJ2-7; 7 nucleotides agree with TRBD2. The J segment lost 5 bases and the V segment lost 0 bases, leaving 5 bases of the junction unmatched. This CDR3 contains 14 residues. Per germline, CDR1 SGHDT and CDR2 YYEEEE. DNA for the CDR3: TGTGCCAGCAGCTTGGGGCGGGGGACGGACGAGCAGTACTTC. Protein product: CASSLGRGTDEQYF.

This clonotype was counted only a few times. A read error is likely here: a far larger clone is one base away. V usage is TRBV7-9 and J usage is TRBJ1-1; no clear D gene. The CDR3 has 12 amino acids. Trimming shortened V by 2 bases and J by 4 bases, and 5 bases separated the two germline ends. Germline-derived CDR1 and CDR2 are SEHNR and FQNEAQ (reference sequence). The CDR3: CASSLYGTEAFF. DNA for the CDR3: TGTGCCAGCAGCTTATATGGCACTGAAGCTTTCTTT.

The chain couples TRBV10-1 to TRBJ2-7; 13 nucleotides match TRBD2. In germline, CDR1 is WNHNN, CDR2 SYGVQD (reference sequence). V shed 8 bases, J shed 0 bases, and the junction held 13 bases outside the gene matches. This CDR3 has 18 residues. The CDR3 protein is CASFGTSGRAPRSYEQYF. The DNA for the CDR3 is TGCGCCAGCTTCGGAACTAGCGGGAGGGCCCCCCGCTCCTACGAGCAGTACTTC.

This clonotype has at least ten counts. CDR3 sequence (DNA): TGTGCCAGCAGAAGGACCGGGACAGTCTATGGCTACACCTTC. Its translation: CASRRTGTVYGYTF. J is TRBJ1-2 and V is TRBV27; TRBD1 aligns across 7 bases. Germline CDR1 is MNHEY and CDR2 is SMNVEV (reference sequence). V lost 6 bases and J lost 4; bases outside the gene matches: 8. The CDR3 covers 14 residues.

This clonotype was recorded many times. The V call is TRBV6-5, the J call TRBJ1-1; no reliable D call. The germline V gene encodes CDR1 MNHEY and CDR2 SVGAGI. The length of the CDR3 is 12 residues. V was shortened by 7 bases and J by 0 bases, with 6 bases between the two germline ends. The CDR3 spells CASKVLNTEAFF. The CDR3 nucleotides are TGTGCCAGCAAGGTCTTGAACACTGAAGCTTTCTTT.

V and J are TRBV15 and TRBJ2-6; D is unclear. Trimming removed 5 bases at V and 3 bases at J, with 11 bases between. This CDR3 has 15 amino acids. Germline-derived CDR1 and CDR2 are LNHNV and YYDKDF (reference sequence). For the CDR3, the DNA is TGTGCCACCAGCCACGAAGGGCGTGGGGCCAACGTCCTGACTTTC. It is translated as CATSHEGRGANVLTF.

The V gene is TRBV11-2, the J gene TRBJ1-4; the D gene is possibly TRBD1 (5 bases). The CDR3 is 15 residues long. CDR1 and CDR2 (germline): SGHAT, FQNNGV. Trimming removed 5 bases from V and 3 bases from J, with 13 bases in between. Here the CDR3 reads CASSPGGIPNEKLFF. As DNA, the CDR3 is TGTGCCAGCAGCCCCGGGGGGATTCCTAATGAAAAACTGTTTTTT.

The chain combines TRBV6-1 with TRBJ1-6; TRBD1 is a possible D gene (6 bases). V shed 4 bases and J shed 10 bases, with 14 bases lying between them. The CDR3 covers 14 residues. The germline CDR1 and CDR2 sequences are MNHNS and SASEGT. CDR3 sequence reads: CASSVEQGTSPLHF. CDR3 nucleotide sequence: TGTGCCAGCAGTGTGGAACAGGGAACATCACCCCTCCACTTT.

To note about this clonotype: The junction does not match germline at one end; this may be a read error. The J gene is TRBJ1-1, the V gene TRBV6-5; D unresolved. The CDR3 extends over 11 amino acids. CDR1 and CDR2 (germline): MNHEY, SVGAGI. The CDR3 loop is CAISYDGMAYF. Here the CDR3 DNA reads TGTGCCATCAGTTACGATGGGATGGCTTACTTT.

About this clonotype itself: Being one base from a much bigger clone, this may be a read error. The chain uses TRBV7-2 and TRBJ2-7; 13 nucleotides align to TRBD2. Per germline, CDR1 SGHTA and CDR2 FQGNSA. V shed 5 bases, J shed 2 bases, and the junction held 3 bases outside the gene matches. The CDR3 runs 15 residues. CDR3 bases: TGTGCCAGCAGCGCGGGACTAGCGGGACCCTACGAGCAGTACTTC. The encoded protein is CASSAGLAGPYEQYF.

This clonotype was recorded many times. The chain recombines TRBV7-2 with TRBJ2-7; 13 bases are a match to TRBD2. Trimming took 5 bases from V and 7 from J; bases not matched to a gene: 2. Germline V gene sequence: CDR1 SGHTA, CDR2 FQGNSA. There are 13 residues in the CDR3. The CDR3 loop is CASSTSGRGEQYF. The DNA for the CDR3 is TGTGCCAGCAGCACTAGCGGGAGGGGGGAGCAGTACTTC.

The genes are TRBV6-5 and TRBJ1-2; the D gene is possibly TRBD1 (5 bases). Germline CDR1 is MNHEY and CDR2 is SVGAGI. The V and J ends lost 0 bases and 2 bases respectively, with 13 bases between them. This CDR3 is 16 amino acids long. The CDR3 loop reads CASSYSTGGLNYGYTF. CDR3 coding DNA: TGTGCCAGCAGTTACTCCACAGGAGGGCTCAACTATGGCTACACCTTC.

This clonotype was seen many times. Here the CDR3 reads CASSLGWRMNTEAFF. CDR3 in DNA: TGCGCCAGCAGCTTGGGGTGGCGGATGAACACTGAAGCTTTCTTT. The V and J genes are TRBV5-1 and TRBJ1-1, with D uncertain. Germline V gene data show CDR1 as SGHRS and CDR2 as YFSETQ. Trimming cost V 0 bases and J 0 bases, with 9 bases left between them. The CDR3 has 15 residues.

At least ten counts were recorded for this clonotype. The gene calls are TRBV6-5 and TRBJ1-6, with a tentative D call TRBD1 (6 bases). Germline loops: CDR1 MNHEY, CDR2 SVGAGI. The V gene lost 2 bases and the J gene lost 0 bases, with 17 bases spanning the gap. The CDR3 extends over 19 amino acids. The CDR3 DNA follows: TGTGCCAGCAGTTACCAGCAGAGGGGGAGGAGCTCCTATAATTCACCCCTCCACTTT. Translating it yields CASSYQQRGRSSYNSPLHF.

In this sample, this clonotype turned up many times. The chain uses TRBV4-2 and TRBJ2-7, with 7 bases identical to TRBD1. Trimming took 4 bases from V and 3 from J; bases not matched to a gene: 9. Germline V lookup: CDR1 LGHNA, CDR2 YNFKEQ. The length of the CDR3 is 15 residues. CDR3 amino acids: CASSRSDRDGYEQYF. In nucleotides, the CDR3 is TGTGCCAGCAGCCGGTCAGACAGGGACGGCTACGAGCAGTACTTC.

In its sample, this clonotype was seen many times. The chain joins TRBV6-5 to TRBJ1-2; D unclear. CDR3 length equals 16 residues. Trimming pared 3 bases from V and 3 bases from J, leaving 17 bases between. Germline V CDR1 and CDR2: MNHEY, SVGAGI. The CDR3 coding sequence is TGTGCCAGCAGTTATGGAGCCCCCGAATGGGACTATGGCTACACCTTC. Amino acid sequence: CASSYGAPEWDYGYTF.

This clonotype was seen repeatedly, ten times or more. The chain couples TRBV29-1 to TRBJ1-2; 8 bases line up with TRBD1. Trimming at V came to 5 bases and at J to 4 bases, leaving 6 bases not matched to a gene. Germline V gives CDR1 SQVTM, CDR2 ANQGSEA. The length of the CDR3 is 13 residues. The CDR3 sequence is CSVRGQGVYGYTF. CDR3 bases: TGCAGCGTTCGTGGACAGGGAGTCTATGGCTACACCTTC.

This clonotype came up many times. This may arise from a read error, as a much more abundant clone is one base away. The chain carries TRBV19 and TRBJ1-1; D perhaps matches TRBD1 (5 bases). Per germline, CDR1 LNHDA and CDR2 SQIVND (reference sequence). The CDR3 consists of 18 residues. CDR3 nucleotide sequence: TGTGCCAGTAGTATCGGGCGTAAGGGTCCAGGGCGGAACACTGAAGCTCTCTTT. This translates into CASSIGRKGPGRNTEALF.

In this sample, this clonotype turned up many times. The chain carries TRBV20-1 and TRBJ2-7; tentatively, D is TRBD2 (6 bases). This CDR3 comprises 14 residues. Looked up from germline, CDR1 is DFQATT and CDR2 is SNEGSKA (reference sequence). V was clipped by 0 bases and J by 3 bases, with 12 bases between them. CDR3 residues: CSARDRQGGYEQYF. The CDR3 DNA sequence: TGCAGTGCTAGAGATCGCCAGGGAGGCTACGAGCAGTACTTC.

This clonotype occurred many times. The rearrangement links TRBV6-1 to TRBJ1-1; D may be TRBD1 (5 bases). Germline CDR1 MNHNS, CDR2 SASEGT. This CDR3 comprises 16 residues. V lost 5 bases and J 1 base, leaving 17 bases between the germline ends. The CDR3 here is CASSKQDGTANTEAFF. The CDR3 coding sequence is TGTGCCAGCAGTAAACAAGATGGGACGGCGAACACTGAAGCTTTCTTT.

This clonotype was detected many times. Written as DNA, the CDR3 is TGTGCCAGCAGTTACGCGGACAGGGGGGGTTGGGAGCAGTACTTC. Residues: CASSYADRGGWEQYF. V usage is TRBV12-3 or TRBV12-4 and J usage is TRBJ2-7; TRBD1 matches at 10 bases. Trimming cost V 4 bases and J 7 bases; bases outside gene matches: 10. The CDR3 is 15 residues long.